The 27 T cell receptor beta chains listed next were all sequenced from one sample in a study of shared clonotypes between healthy human individuals (TCRdb year 2020). Libraries were constructed by the immunoSEQ multiplex PCR assay. What TCRdb holds here is the immuneACCESS table cut down to in-frame rearrangements. Part of the clones is not present; checked against another copy, under half of the missing clones reflect an unresolved V gene, and the others are unexplained. Recorded for this sample are nearly 600,000 clones; around 95% of them occurred a single time. The ten largest clonotypes hold over 0.09% of the sample. For the CD8 naive samples, CD45RO-negative cells were positively selected for CCR7, yielding a CD45RA+CCR7+ population from which TemRA cells were excluded. The specimen sequenced was naive CD8+ T cells sorted from blood. Explained via the paper, the cell subset or site label denotes: CD45RA+CCR7+. All receptors derive from a woman between 25 and 40 years old in good health.

The chain is built from TRBV5-1 and TRBJ2-1; D not resolved. V was cut by 7 bases and J by 6 bases, with 11 bases left in between. The CDR3 runs to 12 residues. Germline CDR1 and CDR2: SGHRS and YFSETQ. CDR3 in DNA: TGCGCCAGCGGGCAGATGCTCAATGAGCAGTTCTTC. It codes for CASGQMLNEQFF.

This rearrangement joins TRBV5-6 to TRBJ2-1; 8 positions agree with TRBD2. Germline V gene lookup returns CDR1 SGHDT and CDR2 YYEEEE. V gave up 6 bases and J gave up 7 bases; unmatched junction bases: 9. This CDR3 region has 14 residues. CDR3 region: CASTWEREFNEQFF. The CDR3, as DNA: TGTGCCAGCACATGGGAGCGGGAGTTTAATGAGCAGTTCTTC. Filled out from reference TRBV5-6 and TRBJ2-1, the complete variable domain reads DAGVTQSPTHLIKTRGQQVTLRCSPKSGHDTVSWYQQALGQGPQFIFQYYEEEERQRGNFPDRFSGHQFPNYSSELNVNALLLGDSALYLCASTWEREFNEQFFGPGTRLTVL.

The V and J genes are TRBV13 and TRBJ2-3; D call uncertain. The CDR3 loop spans 11 amino acids. V lost 3 bases and J 5 bases, leaving 3 bases between the germline ends. CDR1 PRHDT and CDR2 FYEKMQ come from the germline V gene (reference sequence). The CDR3 sequence is CASSFIDTQYF. CDR3 in DNA: TGTGCCAGCAGCTTTATAGATACGCAGTATTTT.

The sample holds a few counts of this clone. The V and J genes are TRBV30 and TRBJ1-1, with D possibly TRBD1 on 5 matching bases. The germline V gene encodes CDR1 GTSNPN and CDR2 SVGIG (reference sequence). V was trimmed by 4 bases and J by 5 bases, leaving 11 bases between them. The CDR3 runs to 12 residues. Here the CDR3 DNA reads TGTGCCTGGACCATCGGGGGTACTGAAGCTTTCTTT. Translating gives CAWTIGGTEAFF.

The chain employs TRBV20-1 and TRBJ2-7; tentative D call: TRBD1 (7 bases). Germline loops: CDR1 DFQATT, CDR2 SNEGSKA (reference sequence). V lost 3 bases to trimming and J lost 6 bases, with 9 bases between them. The CDR3 runs to 11 residues. The CDR3 nucleotides read TGCAGTGCTAGCCAGGGGGGCGAGCAGTACTTC. Residues: CSASQGGEQYF.

CDR3 loop: CASSGLAGVIDTQYF. For the CDR3, the DNA is TGTGCCAGCAGTGGACTAGCGGGAGTGATAGATACGCAGTATTTT. V and J are TRBV2 and TRBJ2-3, with 12 bases lining up with TRBD2. The CDR3 consists of 15 residues. Germline loops: CDR1 SNHLY, CDR2 FYNNEI. J gave up 5 bases and V 4 bases, and 4 bases lay outside the gene matches.

The rearrangement uses TRBV27 and TRBJ2-7; D perhaps matches TRBD2 (5 bases). The germline V and J ends were trimmed by 6 bases and 2 bases, with 8 bases remaining between them. Germline CDR1 is MNHEY and CDR2 is SMNVEV (reference sequence). The CDR3 loop spans 12 amino acids. The chain's CDR3 is CASSHGTYEQYF. CDR3 DNA sequence: TGTGCCAGCAGCCACGGGACCTACGAGCAGTACTTC.

This clone showed up just once. This chain connects TRBV11-2 to TRBJ2-7, with 7 positions matching TRBD2. Trimming took 0 bases from V and 6 from J; bases not matched to a gene: 5. There are 14 residues in the CDR3. Germline CDR1 SGHAT, CDR2 FQNNGV. CDR3 sequence: CASSLEYGLVEQYF. CDR3 nucleotide sequence: TGTGCCAGCAGCTTAGAGTACGGACTAGTCGAGCAGTACTTC.

This clone turned up a few times. The chain employs TRBV4-2 and TRBJ1-4; D remains unclear. Germline loops: CDR1 LGHNA, CDR2 YNFKEQ. CDR3 size: 15 residues. V was clipped by 1 base and J by 5 bases, with 11 bases between them. The CDR3 is CASSQVGVSNEKLFF. CDR3 nucleotide sequence: TGTGCCAGCAGCCAAGTTGGGGTCAGCAATGAAAAACTGTTTTTT.

The chain couples TRBV27 to TRBJ2-2; 14 positions agree with TRBD2. The junction had 6 bases not matched to a gene; V was cut back by 8 bases and J by 7 bases. The germline V gene encodes CDR1 MNHEY and CDR2 SMNVEV (reference sequence). The CDR3 consists of 15 residues. The CDR3 DNA is TGTGCCAGCGGCTCCGGGACTAGCGGGGGCGGGGAGCTGTTTTTT. Translating it yields CASGSGTSGGGELFF.

The genes are TRBV7-8 and TRBJ2-7, with 13 positions matching TRBD2. CDR3 length equals 16 residues. V dropped 2 bases and J dropped 4; count of bases not matched to a gene: 5. Germline loops: CDR1 SGHVS, CDR2 FQNEAQ. CDR3 sequence (DNA): TGTGCCAGCAGCTTAAGGACTAGCGGGAGTGAGTACGAGCAGTACTTC. Translating gives CASSLRTSGSEYEQYF.

The chain links TRBV7-6 to TRBJ2-1; no definite D call. V was clipped by 5 bases and J by 0 bases, with 11 bases between them. The CDR3 covers 15 residues. Germline CDR1 is SGHVS and CDR2 is FNYEAQ. The CDR3 here is CASSRYRSSYNEQFF. CDR3 in DNA: TGTGCCAGCAGCCGGTACCGTTCCTCCTACAATGAGCAGTTCTTC.

This clone was found once. The chain uses TRBV19 and TRBJ2-1; 9 bases line up with TRBD2. CDR1 and CDR2 from the germline V gene are LNHDA and SQIVND (reference sequence). The CDR3 contains 15 residues. V lost 6 bases to trimming and J lost 4 bases; unmatched junction nucleotides: 7. CDR3 loop: CASRGLAGLYNEQFF. CDR3 DNA: TGTGCCAGTAGGGGTCTAGCGGGATTATACAATGAGCAGTTCTTC. Full variable domain (outside the CDR3, taken from reference TRBV19 and TRBJ2-1): DGGITQSPKYLFRKEGQNVTLSCEQNLNHDAMYWYRQDPGQGLRLIYYSQIVNDFQKGDIAEGYSVSREKKESFPLTVTSAQKNPTAFYLCASRGLAGLYNEQFFGPGTRLTVL.

The rearrangement uses TRBV25-1 and TRBJ2-1; D is possibly TRBD1 (5 bases). Germline lookup yields CDR1 MGHDK and CDR2 SYGVNS. V gave up 3 bases and J gave up 10 bases, with 13 bases separating them. The CDR3 covers 13 residues. The CDR3: CASSELRVGEQFF. Written as DNA, the CDR3 is TGTGCCAGCAGTGAGCTCAGGGTGGGGGAGCAGTTCTTC.

This clone occurred once. V is TRBV19 and J is TRBJ2-1; no clear D. With 1 base removed from V and 5 bases from J, the gap between germline ends came to 12 bases. This CDR3 comprises 15 residues. The germline V gene encodes CDR1 LNHDA and CDR2 SQIVND (reference sequence). CDR3 in DNA: TGTGCCAGTAGTATAGGGTCTAGTTCTAACAATGAGCAGTTCTTC. Amino acid sequence: CASSIGSSSNNEQFF.

The V call is TRBV13, the J call TRBJ2-3; 10 bases agree with TRBD1. CDR1 is PRHDT and CDR2 is FYEKMQ in the germline V gene (reference sequence). The CDR3 is 15 residues long. V shed 4 bases and J 4 bases; nucleotides not matched to a gene: 5. CDR3 nucleotide sequence: TGTGCCAGCAGCTCTCCAGGACAGGGGGCAGATACGCAGTATTTT. It yields the protein CASSSPGQGADTQYF.

This clone was observed a single time. V gene TRBV27 combines with J gene TRBJ1-2, with TRBD1 matching 7 bases. The CDR3 contains 15 residues. V shed 6 bases, J shed 6 bases, and the junction held 13 bases outside the gene matches. Germline V gives CDR1 MNHEY, CDR2 SMNVEV (reference sequence). CDR3 region: CASRSDREWKHGYTF. CDR3 nucleotide sequence: TGTGCCAGCAGGTCAGACAGGGAGTGGAAGCATGGCTACACCTTC.

The V call is TRBV13, the J call TRBJ2-4, with TRBD1 identical over 7 bases. The CDR3 is 14 amino acids. The J segment lost 6 bases and the V segment lost 4 bases, leaving 6 bases of the junction unmatched. In germline, CDR1 is PRHDT, CDR2 FYEKMQ (reference sequence). CDR3 coding DNA: TGTGCCAGCAGCTCTGACAGGGATGTAAACATTCAGTACTTC. Protein: CASSSDRDVNIQYF.

To note about this clone: The sample contains more than one DNA sequence encoding this CDR3. The chain combines TRBV30 with TRBJ2-7; 10 nucleotides line up with TRBD1. Per germline, CDR1 GTSNPN and CDR2 SVGIG (reference sequence). V lost 2 bases and J lost 4; bases outside the gene matches: 5. This CDR3 region has 14 residues. The CDR3 DNA reads TGTGCCTGGAGTACCGGGACAGGGGTTTACGAGCAGTACTTC. Translating gives CAWSTGTGVYEQYF.

The chain employs TRBV13 and TRBJ2-5; 11 bases are shared with TRBD2. The better agreement between TRBJ2-7 and the DNA end casts doubt on the J call. CDR3 length: 15 residues. CDR1 is PRHDT, CDR2 FYEKMQ, per germline (reference sequence). CDR3 residues: CASSSPLAGVNEQYF. The CDR3 nucleotides read TGTGCCAGCAGCTCGCCACTAGCGGGAGTGAACGAGCAGTACTTC.

This chain uses TRBV4-1 with TRBJ2-1, with 9 nucleotides matching TRBD2. This CDR3 comprises 17 residues. J gave up 1 base and V 5 bases, and 9 bases lay outside the gene matches. CDR1 and CDR2 from the germline V gene are MGHRA and YSYEKL. The CDR3 sequence is CASSLREGHRSYNEQFF. The CDR3 DNA reads TGCGCCAGCAGCTTGCGGGAGGGCCATAGGTCCTACAATGAGCAGTTCTTC.

This clone was counted once. V gene TRBV5-1 combines with J gene TRBJ2-5; 7 nucleotides match TRBD1. CDR1 and CDR2 from the germline V gene are SGHRS and YFSETQ. There are 15 residues in the CDR3. Trimming at V came to 0 bases and at J to 5 bases, leaving 7 bases not matched to a gene. The CDR3 DNA reads TGCGCCAGCAGCTTGGTACCAGGGGGTTCGGAGACCCAGTACTTC. Its translation: CASSLVPGGSETQYF. The full variable domain, with the rest looked up from reference TRBV5-1 and TRBJ2-5, is KAGVTQTPRYLIKTRGQQVTLSCSPISGHRSVSWYQQTPGQGLQFLFEYFSETQRNKGNFPGRFSGRQFSNSRSEMNVSTLELGDSALYLCASSLVPGGSETQYFGPGTRLLVL.

The CDR3 loop reads CASSQTSYEQYF. CDR3 DNA: TGTGCCAGCTCCCAGACGAGCTACGAGCAGTACTTC. The V gene is TRBV7-9, the J gene TRBJ2-7; D is undetermined. Germline CDR1 reads SEHNR; CDR2 reads FQNEAQ (reference sequence). The CDR3 runs 12 residues. Trimming shortened V by 8 bases and J by 3 bases, and 11 bases separated the two germline ends.

The V gene is TRBV2, the J gene TRBJ2-7; D call uncertain. The CDR3 sequence is 13 residues long. Trimming removed 0 bases at V and 4 bases at J, with 7 bases between. The germline gives CDR1 SNHLY, CDR2 FYNNEI. Written as DNA, the CDR3 is TGTGCCAGCAGTGAAGCTTTAAGTTACGAGCAGTACTTC. It codes for CASSEALSYEQYF. The complete variable domain, with remaining parts taken from reference TRBV2 and TRBJ2-7, reads EPEVTQTPSHQVTQMGQEVILRCVPISNHLYFYWYRQILGQKVEFLVSFYNNEISEKSEIFDDQFSVERPDGSNFTLKIRSTKLEDSAMYFCASSEALSYEQYFGPGTRLTVT.

The J gene is TRBJ2-7, the V gene TRBV21-1; no DNA check was done on the table's D call, TRBD1. TRBV21-1 is a listed pseudogene. The CDR3 has 15 amino acids. The chain's CDR3 is CASSKEETGTYEQYF. Written as DNA, the CDR3 is TGTGCCAGCAGCAAAGAAGAGACAGGGACGTACGAGCAGTACTTC.

This chain joins TRBV2 and TRBJ2-7; TRBD2 agrees at 8 bases. J lost 5 bases, V lost 2 bases, and 5 bases had no gene match. The germline CDR1 and CDR2 sequences are SNHLY and FYNNEI. CDR3 length equals 14 residues. In DNA form, the CDR3 reads TGTGCCAGCAGTGAAAGCGGGAGTTGGGACGAGCAGTACTTC. Its translation: CASSESGSWDEQYF.

The chain has TRBV5-1 and TRBJ1-2; D perhaps matches TRBD1 (5 bases). This CDR3 is 15 amino acids long. The V gene lost 5 bases and the J gene lost 3 bases, with 17 bases spanning the gap. Germline assignment: CDR1 SGHRS and CDR2 YFSETQ. CDR3: CASRDSLGTYYGYTF. The CDR3 region has the DNA TGCGCCAGCAGGGACTCGCTGGGGACCTACTATGGCTACACCTTC.